This paragraph reports one T cell receptor (beta chain). Its target is not known. This entry is derived from a study of graft-versus-host responses after intestinal transplantation. Study-wide results and caveats: Levels of circulating GvH clones at their peak were associated with early post-transplant HvG declines. Graft-versus-host to host-versus-graft clonal ratios in allografts were high in patients with graft-donor T cell macrochimerism.

The method was immunoSEQ multiplex PCR; TCRdb's version includes in-frame clones alone and lacks a portion of them. Found here are tens of thousands of clones, around 94% of them singletons; the top ten hold about 0.8%. CDR3 length: 13 amino acids. V was pared by 3 bases and J by 7 bases, with 13 bases between. Germline V CDR1 and CDR2: MDHEN, SYDVKM. This TCR came from a human patient who received an intestinal transplant, so some T cells may come from the graft donor. V usage is TRBV28 and J usage is TRBJ2-7; D possibly corresponds to TRBD2 (5 bases). Source: PBMCs, taken 16 days after intestinal transplant. CDR3 DNA: TGTGCCAGCAGTTTTCAACCCCGAGGGGAGCAGTACTTC. Translation gives CASSFQPRGEQYF.